This TCR beta chain was sequenced for a study of blood T cell repertoires in COVID-19. Assay: immunoSEQ multiplex PCR; the TCRdb copy retains only in-frame clones and omits some. The sample comprises around 50,000 clones, over 80% of which are singletons, and over 4.5% rests with the top ten. V trimming: 9 bases; J trimming: 4 bases; junction bases outside the gene matches: 11. Germline V CDR1 and CDR2: SGHRS, YFSETQ. The CDR3 contains 15 residues. This rearrangement joins TRBV5-1 to TRBJ2-1; 9 bases are a match to TRBD1. The sequence derives from a human donor in a cohort sampled during active COVID-19. Material: peripheral blood. The DNA for the CDR3 is TGCGCCACTCGCTCGGGACAGGGATTTTACAATGAGCAGTTCTTC. The encoded protein is CATRSGQGFYNEQFF.